This T cell receptor (beta chain) came from a study of shared clonotypes between healthy human individuals (TCRdb year 2020). For the wider study: A couple of women and three men aged 18 to 49 years were included in the cohort. Libraries were prepared and TCR repertoires were sequenced by different laboratories using diverse techniques, in order to increase sequencing depth and limit assay-specific biases. Leukapheresis yielded between about 0.85 and 10 billion PBMCs per donor. To estimate repertoire size and how much clonotype sharing occurs between individuals, the study deeply sequenced the blood TCR repertoires of about five healthy adults.

TCR CDR3 regions were amplified from genomic DNA by multiplex PCR using the deep immunoSEQ assay. Extracted genomic DNA from each cell subset was distributed evenly across all wells of several immunoSEQ 96-well plates, and each plate was treated as a replicate. Each replicate PCR for unsorted PBMC received roughly 300 ng genomic DNA, equal to tens of thousands of T cell genomes. Ten immunoSEQ deep assay plates were used to sequence the unsorted PBMC genomic DNA. The purified libraries were quantified using a Qubit 3.0 fluorometer, sized with a Bioanalyzer 2100, and then quantified again using the KAPA Library Quantification kit. Every immunoSEQ 96-well plate was sequenced on a separate single-read 150-cycle Illumina NextSeq 550 flow cell. The study's processing was this. The immunoSEQ output contained only junctional sequences without quality scores, so filtering could not match that applied to full-length reads. Sequences were annotated with PyIR, a Python wrapper for IgBLAST v1.9, using IMGT germline references to assign V/J genes and CDR3. Reads were filtered out if the reads had weak V/J assignments (E-value above 1e-6), no CDR3, stop codons, out-of-frame junctions, or ambiguous translated residues. V3J clonotypes were defined by identical inferred V gene, J gene, and CDR3 amino acid sequence. Percentage overlap between repertoires was calculated by dividing the number of shared unique clonotypes by the size of the smaller repertoire. Three approaches were used to assess repertoire richness: RTK rarefaction, the Chao1 estimator, and Recon v2.1 estimates of unobserved clonotypes. This is the immuneACCESS table as TCRdb keeps it, with only in-frame sequences that have V and J called. A part of the clones is gone; compared with another copy, unresolved V genes explain less than half, and the rest is unexplained. For V, J and clone size, that table is used; D and trimming come from the DNA. The sample table records about half a million clones; approximately 80% of these occur just once. 12% of the sample goes to the ten largest clones.

Including cysteine and phenylalanine, the CDR3 has 13 amino acids. Only the CDR3 region is kept as DNA, spanning 39 bases read in frame from base 1. Sequences SGDLS (CDR1) and YYNGEE (CDR2) are obtained from the germline V gene. Germline trimming amounts to 2 bases on V and 5 bases on J, with 3 as the count of junction bases outside the gene matches. The donors were healthy, HIV-negative adults with no recently reported acute infections or vaccinations. Every donor was a Caucasian adult living in Nashville, Tennessee, USA. For unsorted samples, tens of millions of PBMCs were counted, and genomic DNA was extracted using the QIAamp DNA Blood Mini kit. Blood was obtained by leukapheresis, after which PBMCs were separated by Ficoll-Histopaque density gradient centrifugation and cryopreserved in liquid nitrogen vapor phase. A remark on this clone: This receptor's antigen is unknown. No much larger clone exists at a distance of one base, and base qualities are not known.

Points the paper makes about the study in general: Sampling was restricted to blood, and TCR repertoires in tissues likely differ from the TCR repertoires found in blood. Pairwise subsampling indicated that sequencing depth was expected to affect the degree of clonotype sharing among donors. The small number of donors limited the genetic and exposure-history diversity represented.

The rearranged segments are TRBV9 and TRBJ1-1; TRBD1 fits 7 bases in the junction. This sequence originates from a woman aged 40 to 49 in good health. Some clones in this sample may be carry-over from other donors' samples. Sequencing input: PBMCs. The DNA sequence follows: TGTGCCAGCAGCGTCGACAGGGTAACTGAAGCTTTCTTT. This yields the protein CASSVDRVTEAFF.